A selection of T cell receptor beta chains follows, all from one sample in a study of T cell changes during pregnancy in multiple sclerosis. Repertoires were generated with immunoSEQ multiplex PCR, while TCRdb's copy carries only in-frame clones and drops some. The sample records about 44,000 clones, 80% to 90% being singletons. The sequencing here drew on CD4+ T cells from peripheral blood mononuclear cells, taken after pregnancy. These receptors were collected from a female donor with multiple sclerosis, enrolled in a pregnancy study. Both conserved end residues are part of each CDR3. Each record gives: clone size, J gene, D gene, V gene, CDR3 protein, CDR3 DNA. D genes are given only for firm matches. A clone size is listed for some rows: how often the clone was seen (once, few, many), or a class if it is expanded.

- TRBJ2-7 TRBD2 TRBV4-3 CASSQIRLAGYEQYF TGCGCCAGCAGCCAGATCAGGCTAGCGGGTTACGAGCAGTACTTC
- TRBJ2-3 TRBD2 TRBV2 CASSEANWRERVDTQYF TGTGCCAGCAGTGAAGCGAATTGGCGGGAGAGGGTAGATACGCAGTATTTT
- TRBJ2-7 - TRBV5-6 CASSQMGGSVEQYF TGTGCCAGCAGCCAGATGGGGGGTTCGGTCGAGCAGTACTTC
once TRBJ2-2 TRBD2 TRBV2 CASLPGLAATGELFF TGTGCCAGCCTCCCGGGACTAGCGGCTACCGGGGAGCTGTTTTTT
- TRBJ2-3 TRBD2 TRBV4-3 CASSHQAASGGTSTDTQYF TGCGCCAGCAGCCACCAGGCGGCTAGCGGAGGGACTAGCACAGATACGCAGTATTTT
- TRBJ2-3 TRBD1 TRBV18 CASSVQGTETDTQYF TGTGCCAGCTCAGTACAGGGGACGGAGACAGATACGCAGTATTTT
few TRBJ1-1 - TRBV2 CASSGGGSRNTEAFF TGTGCCAGCAGCGGTGGAGGCAGCCGGAACACTGAAGCTTTCTTT
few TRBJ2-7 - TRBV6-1 CASSEGSGVRGYEQYF TGTGCCAGCAGTGAAGGGTCGGGGGTACGGGGGTACGAGCAGTACTTC
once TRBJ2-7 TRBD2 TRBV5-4 CASSPRTSGTYEQYF TGTGCCAGCAGCCCCCGGACTAGCGGGACCTACGAGCAGTACTTC
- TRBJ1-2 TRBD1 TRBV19 CASSTQQGTSYGYTF TGTGCCAGTAGTACACAACAGGGGACCTCATATGGCTACACCTTC
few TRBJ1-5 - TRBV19 CASSMKSGVNQPQHF TGTGCCAGTAGTATGAAATCCGGGGTGAATCAGCCCCAGCATTTT
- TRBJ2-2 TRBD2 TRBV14 CASSQASGAGELFF TGTGCCAGCAGCCAGGCTAGCGGCGCCGGGGAGCTGTTTTTT
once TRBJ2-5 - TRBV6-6 CASLTDTQETQYF TGTGCCAGCCTCACAGATACCCAAGAGACCCAGTACTTC
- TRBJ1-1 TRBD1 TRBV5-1 CASSLGQGMGTEAFF TGCGCCAGCAGCTTGGGACAGGGGATGGGCACTGAAGCTTTCTTT
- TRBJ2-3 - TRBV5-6 CASSLISASTDTQYF TGTGCCAGCAGCTTGATTTCTGCGAGTACAGATACGCAGTATTTT
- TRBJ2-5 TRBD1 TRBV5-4 CASSLPGQGFVETQYF TGTGCCAGCAGCCTTCCGGGACAGGGGTTCGTTGAGACCCAGTACTTC
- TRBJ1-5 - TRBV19 CASSKDLGQPQHF TGTGCCAGTAGTAAGGACTTAGGTCAGCCCCAGCATTTT
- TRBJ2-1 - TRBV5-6 CASSLAALLTGNEQFF TGTGCCAGCAGCTTGGCAGCACTCCTAACGGGGAATGAGCAGTTCTTC
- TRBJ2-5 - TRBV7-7 CASSFSTGETQYF TGTGCCAGCAGCTTCTCCACTGGAGAGACCCAGTACTTC
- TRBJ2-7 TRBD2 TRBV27 CASSALTSGSFYEQYF TGTGCCAGCAGTGCCCTGACTAGCGGGAGTTTCTACGAGCAGTACTTC
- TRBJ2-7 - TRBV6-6 CASRDLNAYEQYF TGTGCCAGCCGGGACTTAAACGCCTACGAGCAGTACTTC
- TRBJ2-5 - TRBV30 CAWSVTPGETQYF TGTGCCTGGAGTGTGACCCCGGGAGAGACCCAGTACTTC
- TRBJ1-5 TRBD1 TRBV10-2 CASSEGQGVNQPQHF TGCGCCAGCAGTGAGGGGCAGGGGGTCAATCAGCCCCAGCATTTT
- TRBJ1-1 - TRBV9 CASSDRVVGTEAFF TGTGCCAGCAGCGATCGGGTTGTGGGCACTGAAGCTTTCTTT
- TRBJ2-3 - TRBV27 CASSSQGTDTQYF TGTGCCAGCAGTTCTCAGGGGACAGATACGCAGTATTTT
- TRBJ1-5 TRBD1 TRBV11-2 CASSRAPGTANQPQHF TGTGCCAGCAGCCGAGCCCCCGGGACAGCAAATCAGCCCCAGCATTTT
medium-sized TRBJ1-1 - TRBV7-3 CASSLSVNTEAFF TGTGCCAGCAGCTTATCGGTGAACACTGAAGCTTTCTTT
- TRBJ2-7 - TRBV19 CASSIAGANGYEQYF TGTGCCAGTAGTATAGCAGGGGCCAATGGATACGAGCAGTACTTC
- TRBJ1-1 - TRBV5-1 CASSRVNTEAFF TGCGCCAGCAGTCGGGTGAACACTGAAGCTTTCTTT
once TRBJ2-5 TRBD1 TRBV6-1 CASSFSGQGRETQYF TGTGCCAGCAGTTTTTCAGGACAGGGAAGAGAGACCCAGTACTTC
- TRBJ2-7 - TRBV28 CASSLLSYEQYF TGTGCCAGCAGTCTTCTGTCCTACGAGCAGTACTTC
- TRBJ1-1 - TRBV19 CASSIVGQPNTEAFF TGTGCCAGTAGTATAGTAGGACAACCGAACACTGAAGCTTTCTTT
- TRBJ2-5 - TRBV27 CASGRGGQETQYF TGTGCCAGCGGGCGGGGTGGACAAGAGACCCAGTACTTC
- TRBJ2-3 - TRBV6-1 CASRIQPQGDTQYF TGTGCCAGCAGAATCCAACCTCAGGGGGATACGCAGTATTTT
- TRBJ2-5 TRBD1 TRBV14 CASSQVTGRETQYF TGTGCCAGCAGCCAAGTGACAGGGCGGGAGACCCAGTACTTC
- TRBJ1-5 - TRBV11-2 CASSLDYSNQPQHF TGTGCCAGCAGCTTGGACTATAGCAATCAGCCCCAGCATTTT
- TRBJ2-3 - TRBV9 CASSVEGPAQYF TGTGCCAGCAGCGTAGAGGGGCCGGCGCAGTATTTT
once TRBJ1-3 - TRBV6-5 CASSYSSGAGNTIYF TGTGCCAGCAGTTACTCATCAGGGGCCGGAAACACCATATATTTT
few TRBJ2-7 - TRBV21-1 CANNSYGLAGSTYEQYF TGTGCCAACAACTCTTACGGACTAGCGGGCTCGACCTACGAGCAGTACTTC
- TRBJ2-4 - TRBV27 CATRAAGNIQYF TGTGCCACCCGGGCCGCGGGGAACATTCAGTACTTC
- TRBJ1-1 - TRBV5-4 CASSRARVDTEAFF TGTGCCAGCAGCCGGGCCAGGGTCGACACTGAAGCTTTCTTT
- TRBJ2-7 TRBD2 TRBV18 CASSLTSASAYEQYF TGTGCCAGCTCCCTCACTAGCGCATCAGCCTACGAGCAGTACTTC
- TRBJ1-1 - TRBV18 CASSLSGTKNTEAFF TGTGCCAGCTCACTCTCCGGGACAAAAAACACTGAAGCTTTCTTT